The rows below give T cell receptor beta chains drawn from one sample of a study of memory CD4+ T cells and cytomegalovirus serostatus. TCRdb's table, derived via immunoSEQ multiplex PCR, lists solely in-frame clones and lacks some. Here the sample spans around 54,000 clones, roughly 77% being singletons. Sequencing input: memory CD4+ T cells from blood. The source is an adult in good health and CMV-seropositive. Each CDR3 is given with its conserved first and last residue. The order of the fields is CDR3 length, D gene, V gene, J gene, clone size, CDR3 protein, CDR3 DNA. The D gene is left open where the match is weak. Some rows have no size entry. The others give once, few or many, or a class for an expanded clone.

16	TRBD1	TRBV4-3	TRBJ2-3	NA	CASSQAAGGTTDTQYF	TGCGCCAGCAGCCAAGCGGCAGGGGGCACGACAGATACGCAGTATTTT
14	NA	TRBV2	TRBJ1-1	NA	CASSFNREYTEAFF	TGTGCCAGCAGTTTCAACAGGGAGTACACTGAAGCTTTCTTT
15	NA	TRBV7-2	TRBJ2-5	NA	CASSLVTRDQETQYF	TGTGCCAGCAGCTTAGTTACCCGAGACCAAGAGACCCAGTACTTC
14	NA	TRBV6-1	TRBJ1-5	few	CASSESGGYQPQHF	TGTGCCAGCAGTGAAAGCGGGGGATATCAGCCCCAGCATTTT
13	NA	TRBV6-5	TRBJ1-1	NA	CASSRQLNTEAFF	TGTGCCAGCAGTCGACAGCTGAACACTGAAGCTTTCTTT
16	TRBD1	TRBV7-2	TRBJ2-2	NA	CASSPWTGANTGELFF	TGTGCCAGCAGCCCTTGGACAGGGGCGAACACCGGGGAGCTGTTTTTT
14	NA	TRBV19	TRBJ1-1	many	CASSIWGLDTEAFF	TGTGCCAGTAGTATCTGGGGCCTGGATACTGAAGCTTTCTTT
16	TRBD1	TRBV5-1	TRBJ2-2	NA	CASSSSRDRGPRELFF	TGCGCCAGCAGTTCAAGCCGGGACAGGGGTCCGCGGGAGCTGTTTTTT
14	NA	TRBV7-9	TRBJ2-1	NA	CASSLNQGADEQFF	TGTGCCAGCAGCTTAAATCAGGGAGCGGATGAGCAGTTCTTC
13	NA	TRBV7-2	TRBJ1-2	NA	CASSLGEGYGYTF	TGTGCCAGCAGCTTAGGTGAGGGATATGGCTACACCTTC
14	TRBD1	TRBV4-1	TRBJ2-5	NA	CASSTQQGWETQYF	TGCGCCAGCAGCACCCAACAGGGGTGGGAGACCCAGTACTTC
15	TRBD1	TRBV11-2	TRBJ2-7	NA	CASSLVGQGAGEQYF	TGTGCCAGCAGCCTTGTAGGCCAGGGGGCGGGAGAGCAGTACTTC
15	TRBD1	TRBV10-3	TRBJ1-5	NA	CATGRTGQVGQPQHF	TGTGCCACCGGACGGACAGGGCAGGTTGGTCAGCCCCAGCATTTT